A selection of T cell receptor beta chains follows, all from one sample in a study of long-term antiretroviral therapy in people with HIV. TCRdb keeps only in-frame clones here, not all; method: immunoSEQ multiplex PCR. The top ten clones hold about 15% of a sample with more than 15,000 clones, roughly 88% of them seen once. The sample was unsorted PBMCs, taken 2.2 to 2.3 years before starting antiretroviral therapy. Receptor source: a young woman with HIV. Each CDR3 is given with its conserved first and last residue. Each record gives: J gene, D gene, clone size, V gene, CDR3 protein, CDR3 DNA. The D gene is left open where the match is weak. Clone sizes are given selectively: once, few, many, or a class where the clone is expanded.

J: TRBJ2-5; D: NA; size: NA; V: TRBV2; CDR3: CASRALSGHLQETQYF; DNA: TGTGCCAGCCGAGCCCTTAGTGGGCACCTCCAAGAGACCCAGTACTTC
J: TRBJ2-7; D: NA; size: NA; V: TRBV6-6; CDR3: CASSYSAGSYEQYF; DNA: TGTGCCAGCAGTTACTCGGCAGGCTCCTACGAGCAGTACTTC
J: TRBJ1-5; D: NA; size: NA; V: TRBV29-1; CDR3: CSVEETADQPQHF; DNA: TGCAGCGTTGAAGAAACAGCAGATCAGCCCCAGCATTTT
J: TRBJ1-5; D: NA; size: NA; V: TRBV6-6; CDR3: CASSGGLGDQPQHF; DNA: TGTGCCAGCAGTGGGGGACTAGGTGATCAGCCCCAGCATTTT
J: TRBJ1-5; D: NA; size: few; V: TRBV30; CDR3: CAWRDRRPDQPQHF; DNA: TGTGCCTGGAGGGACCGACGGCCAGATCAGCCCCAGCATTTT
J: TRBJ2-4; D: TRBD1; size: NA; V: TRBV5-4; CDR3: CASSMTGTLAKNIQYF; DNA: TGTGCCAGCAGCATGACAGGGACGCTAGCCAAAAACATTCAGTACTTC
J: TRBJ1-6; D: TRBD1; size: NA; V: TRBV7-8; CDR3: CASSPRTGTNNSPLHF; DNA: TGTGCCAGCAGCCCGCGGACAGGGACAAATAATTCACCCCTCCACTTT
J: TRBJ1-4; D: NA; size: NA; V: TRBV5-4; CDR3: CASSPALKDAGGEKLFF; DNA: TGTGCCAGCAGCCCCGCCCTTAAGGACGCCGGGGGTGAAAAACTGTTTTTT
J: TRBJ1-1; D: NA; size: NA; V: TRBV7-9; CDR3: CASSFTSGTPTEAFF; DNA: TGTGCCAGCAGCTTCACAAGCGGGACACCCACTGAAGCTTTCTTT
J: TRBJ1-3; D: NA; size: once; V: TRBV11-2; CDR3: CASSLVTAWAVSGNTIYF; DNA: TGTGCCAGCAGCTTAGTCACAGCCTGGGCGGTTTCTGGAAACACCATATATTTT
J: TRBJ1-2; D: NA; size: NA; V: TRBV4-1; CDR3: CASSQEATRNYGYTF; DNA: TGCGCCAGCAGCCAAGAAGCGACACGAAATTATGGCTACACCTTC
J: TRBJ2-2; D: TRBD2; size: NA; V: TRBV5-4; CDR3: CATLAGANTGELFF; DNA: TGTGCCACCCTAGCGGGGGCTAACACCGGGGAGCTGTTTTTT
J: TRBJ1-2; D: NA; size: NA; V: TRBV7-9; CDR3: CASSLAGERTGRKDGYTF; DNA: TGTGCCAGCAGCTTAGCGGGGGAGCGCACAGGGAGGAAAGATGGCTACACCTTC
J: TRBJ2-7; D: TRBD2; size: NA; V: TRBV15; CDR3: CATSTGLDFFEQYF; DNA: TGTGCCACCAGCACGGGACTAGATTTTTTCGAGCAGTACTTC
J: TRBJ2-5; D: TRBD2; size: once; V: TRBV5-1; CDR3: CASSPGLAEETQYF; DNA: TGCGCCAGCAGCCCTGGACTAGCGGAAGAGACCCAGTACTTC
J: TRBJ2-2; D: NA; size: NA; V: TRBV19; CDR3: CASSPLFTGELFF; DNA: TGTGCCAGTAGCCCCCTTTTCACCGGGGAGCTGTTTTTT
J: TRBJ1-1; D: TRBD1; size: NA; V: TRBV6-5; CDR3: CASSYQTGRAEAFF; DNA: TGTGCCAGCAGTTATCAGACAGGGCGGGCTGAAGCTTTCTTT
J: TRBJ1-2; D: NA; size: NA; V: TRBV30; CDR3: CAWSVYRGAGGYTF; DNA: TGTGCCTGGAGTGTATATCGGGGGGCGGGGGGCTACACCTTC
J: TRBJ1-1; D: NA; size: NA; V: TRBV25-1; CDR3: CASREDTEAFF; DNA: TGTGCCAGCAGGGAGGACACTGAAGCTTTCTTT
J: TRBJ1-1; D: NA; size: NA; V: TRBV19; CDR3: CASSIFGGTTEAFF; DNA: TGTGCCAGTAGTATTTTTGGGGGGACCACTGAAGCTTTCTTT
J: TRBJ1-5; D: NA; size: NA; V: TRBV4-3; CDR3: CASSQDHSGFRQPQHF; DNA: TGCGCCAGCAGCCAAGATCATTCGGGGTTCAGGCAGCCCCAGCATTTT
J: TRBJ1-2; D: NA; size: NA; V: TRBV5-5; CDR3: CASSSQGHFAGYTF; DNA: TGTGCCAGCAGCTCCCAGGGACACTTCGCCGGCTACACCTTC
J: TRBJ1-2; D: NA; size: NA; V: TRBV7-8; CDR3: CASSKGPLGNLDYTF; DNA: TGTGCCAGCAGCAAGGGACCTCTCGGGAATCTCGACTACACCTTC
J: TRBJ1-6; D: NA; size: NA; V: TRBV10-3; CDR3: CAISGSYRENSPLHF; DNA: TGTGCCATCAGTGGAAGCTACAGGGAGAATTCACCCCTCCACTTT
J: TRBJ2-7; D: TRBD2; size: NA; V: TRBV12-5; CDR3: CASGPGLADNYEQYF; DNA: TGTGCTAGTGGCCCAGGACTAGCGGATAACTACGAGCAGTACTTC
J: TRBJ1-3; D: NA; size: NA; V: TRBV7-9; CDR3: CASSLGQGGNTIYF; DNA: TGTGCCAGCAGCTTAGGCCAGGGGGGAAACACCATATATTTT
J: TRBJ1-6; D: TRBD1; size: NA; V: TRBV9; CDR3: CASSDGQGRSPLHF; DNA: TGTGCCAGCAGCGATGGACAGGGCAGGTCACCCCTCCACTTT
J: TRBJ1-2; D: TRBD1; size: NA; V: TRBV9; CDR3: CASSVAAGQGVVGYTF; DNA: TGTGCCAGCAGCGTAGCTGCGGGACAGGGAGTGGTTGGCTACACCTTC
J: TRBJ1-2; D: NA; size: NA; V: TRBV27; CDR3: CASSLYGDLYGYTF; DNA: TGTGCCAGCAGTTTATACGGGGACCTCTATGGCTACACCTTC
J: TRBJ2-4; D: TRBD1; size: NA; V: TRBV15; CDR3: CATSRSDRGQNIQYF; DNA: TGTGCCACCAGCAGGAGCGACAGGGGACAAAACATTCAGTACTTC
J: TRBJ2-4; D: TRBD2; size: NA; V: TRBV6-6; CDR3: CASSSGGDTKNIQYF; DNA: TGTGCCAGCAGTTCTGGGGGGGATACCAAAAACATTCAGTACTTC